A single sample gave rise to the 27 T cell receptor beta chains below, sequenced in a study of shared clonotypes between healthy human individuals. Profiled with immunoSEQ multiplex PCR; TCRdb holds only in-frame clones, not every one. The sample consists of 150,000 to 200,000 clones, 85% to 95% of them appearing once. The sample comprised naive CD4+ T cells sorted from blood. The subset here: CD45RA+ positively selected. The receptor source for this set is a woman younger than 45 in good health.

This rearrangement joins TRBV29-1 to TRBJ2-5; D unresolved. V lost 3 bases, J lost 1 base, and 6 bases lay in between. From germline, CDR1 is SQVTM and CDR2 ANQGSEA. There are 12 residues in the CDR3. In DNA, the CDR3 is TGCAGCGTTGAGGACGCCCAAGAGACCCAGTACTTC. This gives the protein CSVEDAQETQYF.

This sequence joins TRBV5-4 and TRBJ1-1; 8 positions match TRBD1. The CDR3 length is 14 residues. After removal of 0 bases from V and 5 bases from J, the junction contained 3 bases not matched to a gene. Germline values: CDR1 SGHNT, CDR2 YYREEE (reference sequence). The CDR3 region is CASSLGTGMTEAFF. The DNA for the CDR3 is TGTGCCAGCAGCTTGGGGACAGGGATGACTGAAGCTTTCTTT.

About this clone: In this CDR3 the conserved last residue, phenylalanine or tryptophan, is missing, so a read error is likely. The V call is TRBV18, the J call TRBJ1-2, with a possible D match to TRBD1 (6 bases). Germline-derived CDR1 and CDR2 are KGHSH and LQKENI. V was shortened by 3 bases and J by 6 bases, with 11 bases between the two germline ends. This CDR3 has 13 amino acids. The CDR3 is CASSPAGADGYTL. The CDR3 region has the DNA TGTGCCAGCTCACCGGCGGGGGCGGATGGCTACACCCTC.

The chain recombines TRBV5-8 with TRBJ1-6; 10 positions agree with TRBD1. The CDR3 runs 14 residues. Trimming took 5 bases from V and 10 from J; bases not matched to a gene: 6. Germline-derived CDR1 and CDR2 are SGHTS and YDEGEE. The CDR3 DNA is TGTGCCAGCAGTTCCGGGACAGGGGAATCACCCCTCCACTTT. This translates into CASSSGTGESPLHF.

This rearrangement joins TRBV18 to TRBJ1-2, with a weak D call TRBD1 (5 bases). The CDR3 is made up of 13 amino acids. V was clipped by 1 base and J by 6 bases, with 9 bases between them. CDR1 is KGHSH and CDR2 is LQKENI in the germline V gene. The CDR3 spells CASSPRGGDGYTF. CDR3 bases: TGTGCCAGCTCACCACGGGGCGGGGATGGCTACACCTTC.

The V and J genes are TRBV29-1 and TRBJ1-1; no firm D call. V was shortened by 3 bases and J by 8 bases, with 16 bases between the two germline ends. The germline CDR1 and CDR2 sequences are SQVTM and ANQGSEA. The CDR3 sequence is 13 residues long. This chain's CDR3 is CSVERRVDPEAFF. The CDR3 DNA reads TGCAGCGTTGAGCGGCGGGTAGATCCCGAAGCTTTCTTT.

Details on this clone: Other DNA sequences from this sample encode an identical CDR3 as well. The V call is TRBV18, the J call TRBJ2-5; no clear D. Trimming pared 2 bases from V and 2 bases from J, leaving 3 bases between. Germline V gene data show CDR1 as KGHSH and CDR2 as LQKENI. CDR3 size: 12 residues. The CDR3 sequence: CASSPVQETQYF. The CDR3 coding sequence is TGTGCCAGCTCACCAGTACAAGAGACCCAGTACTTC. The full variable domain, in which reference TRBV18 and TRBJ2-5 provide the parts outside the CDR3, is NAGVMQNPRHLVRRRGQEARLRCSPMKGHSHVYWYRQLPEEGLKFMVYLQKENIIDESGMPKERFSAEFPKEGPSILRIQQVVRGDSAAYFCASSPVQETQYFGPGTRLLVL.

J is TRBJ1-5 and V is TRBV9; possible D gene TRBD1, 5 bases. Germline CDR1 reads SGDLS; CDR2 reads YYNGEE. V shed 0 bases and J shed 4 bases, with 8 bases lying between them. There are 14 residues in the CDR3. DNA of the CDR3: TGTGCCAGCAGCGTAGGAGGGGCGAATCAGCCCCAGCATTTT. It is translated as CASSVGGANQPQHF.

CDR3 DNA: TGCGCCAGCAGCTTTTTAAGCGCGAACACCGGGGAGCTGTTTTTT. Protein product: CASSFLSANTGELFF. This sequence joins TRBV5-1 and TRBJ2-2, with D unclear. The CDR3 extends over 15 amino acids. Germline lookup yields CDR1 SGHRS and CDR2 YFSETQ. Between the trimmed V and J ends, which lost 2 bases and 0 bases, there was a span of 8 bases.

The rearrangement links TRBV11-2 to TRBJ2-7; 7 bases agree with TRBD1. The CDR3 length is 15 residues. Germline values: CDR1 SGHAT, CDR2 FQNNGV. Trimming at V came to 4 bases and at J to 1 base, leaving 7 bases not matched to a gene. CDR3 nucleotide sequence: TGTGCCAGCAGCTACGAACAGGGGCGGTCCTACGAGCAGTACTTC. Its translation is CASSYEQGRSYEQYF.

The chain has TRBV6-1 and TRBJ1-5; 7 positions match TRBD1. Losses at the gene ends were 1 base for V and 4 bases for J; bases not matched to a gene: 4. This CDR3 has 15 amino acids. Germline CDR1 is MNHNS and CDR2 is SASEGT. This CDR3 reads CASSEEDRTNQPQHF. CDR3 in DNA: TGTGCCAGCAGTGAAGAGGACAGGACGAATCAGCCCCAGCATTTT.

The chain has TRBV7-7 and TRBJ1-1; the D is unclear. CDR3 size: 13 residues. The germline V gene has CDR1 SSHAT and CDR2 FNYEAQ (reference sequence). V was trimmed by 5 bases and J by 7 bases, leaving 14 bases between them. Here the CDR3 DNA reads TGTGCCAGCAGCCCTCTCGGCAGACTTGAAGCTTTCTTT. Translation: CASSPLGRLEAFF.

The V gene is TRBV27, the J gene TRBJ2-7; 11 bases align to TRBD1. CDR3 length equals 15 residues. The V segment lost 10 bases and the J segment 1 base; nucleotides outside the gene matches: 9. The germline V gene encodes CDR1 MNHEY and CDR2 SMNVEV (reference sequence). Here the CDR3 reads CATSNGQGASYEQYF. The CDR3 DNA follows: TGTGCCACCTCAAACGGACAGGGGGCATCCTACGAGCAGTACTTC.

The rearrangement links TRBV27 to TRBJ2-7, with 14 positions matching TRBD2. The CDR3 length is 16 residues. Germline V gene data show CDR1 as MNHEY and CDR2 as SMNVEV (reference sequence). The V and J ends lost 6 bases and 7 bases, in that order; junction bases with no gene match: 11. For the CDR3, the DNA is TGTGCCAGCAGACGCAATCCGGGACTAGCGGGAGAAGAGCAGTACTTC. Translated: CASRRNPGLAGEEQYF.

V usage is TRBV19 and J usage is TRBJ1-2, with D possibly matching TRBD1 (6 bases). The CDR3 is 15 amino acids. Deletions cut 7 bases from V and 4 bases from J, with 19 bases between. Germline values: CDR1 LNHDA, CDR2 SQIVND (reference sequence). The chain's CDR3 is CASISIGGAVYGYTF. In DNA form, the CDR3 reads TGTGCCAGTATCTCAATTGGGGGCGCGGTCTATGGCTACACCTTC.

The chain recombines TRBV18 with TRBJ2-7, with D possibly being TRBD1 or TRBD2 (6 bases each). CDR1 KGHSH and CDR2 LQKENI come from the germline V gene. The CDR3 consists of 15 residues. V lost 2 bases and J 3 bases, leaving 14 bases between the germline ends. In nucleotides, the CDR3 is TGTGCCAGCTCACCAGCCCGGGGGCAGGGCTACGAGCAGTACTTC. This translates into CASSPARGQGYEQYF. Drawing the rest from reference TRBV18 and TRBJ2-7, the complete variable domain is NAGVMQNPRHLVRRRGQEARLRCSPMKGHSHVYWYRQLPEEGLKFMVYLQKENIIDESGMPKERFSAEFPKEGPSILRIQQVVRGDSAAYFCASSPARGQGYEQYFGPGTRLTVT.

The chain is built from TRBV4-1 and TRBJ2-1; perhaps TRBD2 as D (7 bases). This CDR3 spans 17 amino acids. V shed 3 bases and J shed 0 bases, with 15 bases lying between them. CDR1 and CDR2 from the germline V gene are MGHRA and YSYEKL. The CDR3 DNA reads as TGCGCCAGCAGCCAGGGGGGGCGGGCGAGCTCCTACAATGAGCAGTTCTTC. Amino acids: CASSQGGRASSYNEQFF.

This chain joins TRBV5-1 and TRBJ2-3; TRBD1 matches at 8 bases. Germline CDR1 and CDR2: SGHRS and YFSETQ. V shed 4 bases, J shed 4 bases, and the junction held 8 bases outside the gene matches. This CDR3 has 15 residues. The CDR3 DNA reads as TGCGCCAGCAGCCGCTACAGGGGGAGTCCAGATACGCAGTATTTT. Translating it yields CASSRYRGSPDTQYF.

The chain employs TRBV14 and TRBJ2-3; 13 bases map to TRBD2. V was clipped by 2 bases and J by 4 bases; unmatched bases: 6. The CDR3 has 17 amino acids. In germline, CDR1 is SGHDN, CDR2 FVKESK. Here the CDR3 reads CASSQMPTSGRADTQYF. CDR3 in DNA: TGTGCCAGCAGCCAAATGCCCACTAGCGGGAGGGCAGATACGCAGTATTTT.

The V call is TRBV28, the J call TRBJ1-5; maybe TRBD1 (5 bases). The V end lost 2 bases, the J end lost 3 bases, and 14 bases lay between the germline ends. This CDR3 is built from 16 residues. Germline V gives CDR1 MDHEN, CDR2 SYDVKM. Written as DNA, the CDR3 is TGTGCCAGCAGTTTACGCGACAGAATACTCAATCAGCCCCAGCATTTT. Amino acids: CASSLRDRILNQPQHF.

This clone appeared once. The chain joins TRBV7-9 to TRBJ2-2; 7 nucleotides match TRBD2. Germline V lookup: CDR1 SEHNR, CDR2 FQNEAQ (reference sequence). The CDR3 is 14 residues long. Trimming cost V 2 bases and J 5 bases; bases outside gene matches: 2. DNA for the CDR3: TGTGCCAGCAGCTTAACGGGGGGAACCGGGGAGCTGTTTTTT. Translated, it gives CASSLTGGTGELFF.

The genes are TRBV28 and TRBJ1-2; TRBD1 is a possible D gene (6 bases). CDR1 is MDHEN, CDR2 SYDVKM, per germline. The CDR3 is 13 amino acids. Trimming cost V 6 bases and J 1 base, with 9 bases left between them. In DNA form, the CDR3 reads TGTGCCAGCAGCTCACAGGGTAACTATGGCTACACCTTC. This gives the protein CASSSQGNYGYTF.

V is TRBV28 and J is TRBJ1-1, with 10 bases identical to TRBD1. There are 15 residues in the CDR3. Germline V CDR1 and CDR2: MDHEN, SYDVKM. Unmatched junction bases numbered 17, after V lost 7 bases and J lost 12 bases. This CDR3 reads CASIHGANLGQGTFF. The CDR3 DNA is TGTGCCAGCATCCACGGGGCTAATCTGGGACAGGGGACTTTCTTT.

In this sample, this clone turned up once. The gene calls are TRBV4-1 and TRBJ2-6, with a weak D call TRBD1 (5 bases). With 0 bases removed from V and 0 bases from J, the gap between germline ends came to 12 bases. CDR1 and CDR2 from the germline V gene are MGHRA and YSYEKL. This CDR3 is built from 18 residues. CDR3 in amino acids: CASSQELWGSSGANVLTF. CDR3 coding DNA: TGCGCCAGCAGCCAAGAATTGTGGGGCAGCTCTGGGGCCAACGTCCTGACTTTC.

V and J are TRBV6-6 and TRBJ1-1, with TRBD1 as a possible D gene (6 bases). This CDR3 spans 15 amino acids. Per the germline V gene, CDR1 is MNHNY and CDR2 is SVGAGI (reference sequence). Trimming took off 0 bases at V and 10 bases at J, with 18 bases between the two ends. For the CDR3, the DNA is TGTGCCAGCAGTTACTCGTCTGGGCAGGGGATAACAGCTTTCTTT. This encodes CASSYSSGQGITAFF.

The rearrangement joins TRBV10-2 to TRBJ2-7; unclear D gene. Germline CDR1 WSHSY, CDR2 SAAADI. V dropped 9 bases and J dropped 5 bases, with 20 bases sitting between them. The CDR3 has 14 residues. Here the CDR3 reads CASSWTPVSNEQYF. In nucleotides, the CDR3 is TGCGCCAGTTCATGGACGCCTGTTTCCAACGAGCAGTACTTC.

The V call is TRBV5-1, the J call TRBJ2-1; D is ambiguous. Germline V gives CDR1 SGHRS, CDR2 YFSETQ. Trimming took 0 bases from V and 0 from J, leaving 10 bases between them. This CDR3 is 16 amino acids long. CDR3 protein: CASSLEGYSSYNEQFF. CDR3 coding DNA: TGCGCCAGCAGCTTGGAGGGCTACAGCTCCTACAATGAGCAGTTCTTC. Filled out from reference TRBV5-1 and TRBJ2-1, the complete variable domain reads KAGVTQTPRYLIKTRGQQVTLSCSPISGHRSVSWYQQTPGQGLQFLFEYFSETQRNKGNFPGRFSGRQFSNSRSEMNVSTLELGDSALYLCASSLEGYSSYNEQFFGPGTRLTVL.